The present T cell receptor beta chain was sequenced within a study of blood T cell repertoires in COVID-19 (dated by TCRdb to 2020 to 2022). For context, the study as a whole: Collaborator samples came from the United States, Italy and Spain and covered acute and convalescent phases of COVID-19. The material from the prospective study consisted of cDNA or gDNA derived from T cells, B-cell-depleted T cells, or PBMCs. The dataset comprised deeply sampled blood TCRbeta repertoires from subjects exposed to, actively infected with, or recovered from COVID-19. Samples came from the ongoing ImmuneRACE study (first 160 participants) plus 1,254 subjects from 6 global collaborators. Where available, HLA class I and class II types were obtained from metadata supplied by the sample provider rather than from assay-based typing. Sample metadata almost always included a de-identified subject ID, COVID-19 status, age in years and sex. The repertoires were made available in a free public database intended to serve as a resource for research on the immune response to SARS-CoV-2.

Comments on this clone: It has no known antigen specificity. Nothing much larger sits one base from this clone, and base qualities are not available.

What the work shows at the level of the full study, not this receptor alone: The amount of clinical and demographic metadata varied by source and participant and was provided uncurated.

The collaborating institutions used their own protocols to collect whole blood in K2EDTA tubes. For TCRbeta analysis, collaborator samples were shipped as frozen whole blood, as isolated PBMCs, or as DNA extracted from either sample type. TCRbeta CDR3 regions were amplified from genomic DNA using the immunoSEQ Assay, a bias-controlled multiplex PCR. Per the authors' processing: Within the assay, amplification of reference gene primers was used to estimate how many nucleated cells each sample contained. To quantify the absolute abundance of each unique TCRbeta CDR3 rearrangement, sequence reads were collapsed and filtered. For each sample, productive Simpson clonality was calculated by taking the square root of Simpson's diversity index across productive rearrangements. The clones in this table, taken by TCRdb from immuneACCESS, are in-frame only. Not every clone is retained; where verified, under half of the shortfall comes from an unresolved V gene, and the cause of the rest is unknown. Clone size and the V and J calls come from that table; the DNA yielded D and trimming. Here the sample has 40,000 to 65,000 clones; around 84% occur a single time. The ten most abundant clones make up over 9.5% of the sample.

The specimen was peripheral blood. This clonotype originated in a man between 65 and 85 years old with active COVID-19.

The sequenced DNA: TGTGCCAGCAGGGGTGAGGGGGGGCCGACGCAGTATTTT. It codes for CASRGEGGPTQYF. This chain joins TRBV2 to TRBJ2-3, with a weak D call of TRBD2 (7 bases match). V is reduced by 6 bases and J by 9 bases, leaving a spacing of 16 bases between them. The germline V gene provides CDR1 SNHLY and CDR2 FYNNEI. Measured from the cysteine to the phenylalanine, the CDR3 is 13 residues long. Only the CDR3 part of the read is kept: 39 bases, read in frame from the first base.